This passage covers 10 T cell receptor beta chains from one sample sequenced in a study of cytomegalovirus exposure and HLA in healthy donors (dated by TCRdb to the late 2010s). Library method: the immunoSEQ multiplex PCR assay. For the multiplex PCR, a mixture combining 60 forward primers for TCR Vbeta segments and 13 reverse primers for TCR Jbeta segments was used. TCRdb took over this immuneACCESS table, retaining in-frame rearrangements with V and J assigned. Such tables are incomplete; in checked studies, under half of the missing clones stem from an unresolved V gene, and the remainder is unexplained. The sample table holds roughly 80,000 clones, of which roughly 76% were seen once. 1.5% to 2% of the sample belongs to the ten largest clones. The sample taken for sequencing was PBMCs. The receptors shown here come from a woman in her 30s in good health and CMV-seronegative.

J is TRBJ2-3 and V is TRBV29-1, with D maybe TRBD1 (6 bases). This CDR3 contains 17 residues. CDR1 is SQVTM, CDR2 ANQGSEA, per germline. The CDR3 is CSTGFRGRKGNTDTQYF. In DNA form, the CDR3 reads TGCAGTACAGGGTTTAGGGGTCGGAAGGGCAACACAGATACGCAGTATTTT.

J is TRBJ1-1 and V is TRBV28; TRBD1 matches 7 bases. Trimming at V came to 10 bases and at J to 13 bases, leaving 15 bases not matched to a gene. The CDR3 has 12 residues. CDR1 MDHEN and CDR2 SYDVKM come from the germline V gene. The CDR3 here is CATLPQGGEGFF. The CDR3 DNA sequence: TGTGCCACCCTCCCCCAGGGGGGAGAGGGTTTCTTT.

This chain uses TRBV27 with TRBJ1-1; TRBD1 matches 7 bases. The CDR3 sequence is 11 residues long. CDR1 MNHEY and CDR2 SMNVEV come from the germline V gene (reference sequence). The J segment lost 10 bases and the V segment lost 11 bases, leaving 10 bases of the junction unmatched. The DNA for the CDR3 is TGTGCCGTGACAGGGTCCCGCGGAGCTTTCTTT. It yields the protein CAVTGSRGAFF.

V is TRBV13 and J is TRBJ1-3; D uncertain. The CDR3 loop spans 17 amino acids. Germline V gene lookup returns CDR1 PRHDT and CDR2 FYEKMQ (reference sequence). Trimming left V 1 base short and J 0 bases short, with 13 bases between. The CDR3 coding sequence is TGTGCCAGCAGCTTAGTTGGTTCGCTTAGCTCTGGAAACACCATATATTTT. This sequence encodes CASSLVGSLSSGNTIYF. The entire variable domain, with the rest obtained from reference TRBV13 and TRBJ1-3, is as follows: AAGVIQSPRHLIKEKRETATLKCYPIPRHDTVYWYQQGPGQDPQFLISFYEKMQSDKGSIPDRFSAQQFSDYHSELNMSSLELGDSALYFCASSLVGSLSSGNTIYFGEGSWLTVV.

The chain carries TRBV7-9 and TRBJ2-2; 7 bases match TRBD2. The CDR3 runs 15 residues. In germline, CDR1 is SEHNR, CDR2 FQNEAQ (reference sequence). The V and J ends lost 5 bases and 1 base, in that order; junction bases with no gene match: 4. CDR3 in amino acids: CASSGGDKNTGELFF. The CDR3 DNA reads TGTGCCAGCAGCGGGGGGGATAAGAACACCGGGGAGCTGTTTTTT.

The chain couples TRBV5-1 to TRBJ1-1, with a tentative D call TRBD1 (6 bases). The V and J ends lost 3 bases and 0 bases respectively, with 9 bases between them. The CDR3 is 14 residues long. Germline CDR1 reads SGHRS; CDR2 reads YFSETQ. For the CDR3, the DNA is TGCGCCAGCAGCTCGCAGGGGATGAACACTGAAGCTTTCTTT. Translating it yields CASSSQGMNTEAFF.

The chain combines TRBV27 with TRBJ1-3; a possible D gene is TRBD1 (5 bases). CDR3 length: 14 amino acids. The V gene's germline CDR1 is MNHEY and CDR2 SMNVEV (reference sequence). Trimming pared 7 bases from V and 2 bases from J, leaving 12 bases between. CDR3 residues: CASTDGHPGNTIYF. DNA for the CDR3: TGTGCCAGCACCGACGGACACCCTGGAAACACCATATATTTT.

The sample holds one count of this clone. The CDR3, as DNA: TGTGCCAGCAGGGCGACAGGGAGAAACACTGAAGCTTTCTTT. Amino acids: CASRATGRNTEAFF. V gene TRBV6-1 combines with J gene TRBJ1-1; 7 bases agree with TRBD1. Germline CDR1 MNHNS, CDR2 SASEGT. The CDR3 contains 14 residues. Trimming removed 6 bases from V and 2 bases from J; junction bases left unmatched: 6.

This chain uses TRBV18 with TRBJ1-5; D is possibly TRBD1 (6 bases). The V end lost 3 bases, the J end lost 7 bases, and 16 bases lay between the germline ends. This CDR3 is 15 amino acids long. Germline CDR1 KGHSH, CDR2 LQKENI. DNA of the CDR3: TGTGCCAGCTCACCCGACAGGTCGGGCTACCAGCCCCAGCATTTT. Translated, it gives CASSPDRSGYQPQHF.

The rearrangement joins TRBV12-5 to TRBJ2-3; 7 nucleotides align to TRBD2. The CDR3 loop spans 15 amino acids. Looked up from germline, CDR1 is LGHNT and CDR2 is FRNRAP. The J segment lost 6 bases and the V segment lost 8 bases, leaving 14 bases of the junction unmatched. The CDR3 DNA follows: TGTGCTAGTCGTCGCCTAGCGGAAGTAGGGGATACGCAGTATTTT. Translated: CASRRLAEVGDTQYF.